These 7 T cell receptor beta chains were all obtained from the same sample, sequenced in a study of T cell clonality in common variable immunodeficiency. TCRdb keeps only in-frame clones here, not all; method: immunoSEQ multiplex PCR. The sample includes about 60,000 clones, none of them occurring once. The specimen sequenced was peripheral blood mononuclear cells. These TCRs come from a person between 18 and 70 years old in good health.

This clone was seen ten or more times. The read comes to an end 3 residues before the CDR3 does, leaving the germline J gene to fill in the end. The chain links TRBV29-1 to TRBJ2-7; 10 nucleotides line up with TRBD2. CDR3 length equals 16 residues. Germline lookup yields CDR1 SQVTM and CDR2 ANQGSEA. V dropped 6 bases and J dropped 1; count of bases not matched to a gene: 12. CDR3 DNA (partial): TGCAGCGTGGCCCCCAGGACTAGCGGAGGATCCTACGAG. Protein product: CSVAPRTSGGSYE. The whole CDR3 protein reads CSVAPRTSGGSYEQYF.

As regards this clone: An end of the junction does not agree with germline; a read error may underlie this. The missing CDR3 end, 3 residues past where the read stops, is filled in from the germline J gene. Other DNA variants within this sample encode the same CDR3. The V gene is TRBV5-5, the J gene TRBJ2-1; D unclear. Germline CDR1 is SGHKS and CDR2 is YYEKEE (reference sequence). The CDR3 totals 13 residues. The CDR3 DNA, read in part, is TGCGCCAGCAGCCCACAGACCTATAATGAG. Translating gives CASSPQTYNE. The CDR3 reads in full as CASSPQTYNEQFF.

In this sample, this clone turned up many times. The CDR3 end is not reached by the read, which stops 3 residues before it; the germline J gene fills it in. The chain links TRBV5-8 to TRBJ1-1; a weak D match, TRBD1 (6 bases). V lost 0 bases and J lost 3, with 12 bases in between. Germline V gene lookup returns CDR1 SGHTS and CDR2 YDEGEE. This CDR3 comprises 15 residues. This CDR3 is CASSLVGGRDTEAFF. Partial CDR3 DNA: TGTGCCAGCAGCTTGGTAGGGGGTAGGGACACTGAA.

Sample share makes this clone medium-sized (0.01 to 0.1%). This CDR3 reads CASSYWFGTSGRIRNTGELFF. CDR3 bases read: TGTGCCAGCAGTTATTGGTTCGGGACTAGCGGGAGGATCAGGAACACCGGGGAG. This chain uses TRBV6-9 with TRBJ2-2; the match to TRBD2 covers 15 bases. The read gets to within 3 residues of the CDR3 end, and the germline J gene fills in the rest. V shed 1 base, J shed 1 base, and the junction held 10 bases outside the gene matches. The CDR3 sequence is 21 residues long. The V gene's germline CDR1 is MNHGY and CDR2 SVAAGI.

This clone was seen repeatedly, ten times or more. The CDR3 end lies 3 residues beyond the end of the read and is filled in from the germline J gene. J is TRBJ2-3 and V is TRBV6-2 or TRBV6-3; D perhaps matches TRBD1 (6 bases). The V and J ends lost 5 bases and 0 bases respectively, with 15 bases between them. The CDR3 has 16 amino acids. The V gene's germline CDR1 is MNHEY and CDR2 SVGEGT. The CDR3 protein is CASSHNRELSTDTQYF. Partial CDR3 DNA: TGTGCCAGCAGTCATAACAGGGAGCTCAGCACAGATACG.

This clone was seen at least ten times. The part of the CDR3 DNA that was read is TGCAGTGCTAGAGATCGGGACAGGGTAGTCCACGAG. Amino acids: CSARDRDRVVHE. The whole CDR3 sequence is CSARDRDRVVHEQYF. V gene TRBV20-1 combines with J gene TRBJ2-7, with 9 bases identical to TRBD1. The CDR3 goes on 3 residues after the read ends, and that part is filled in from the germline J gene. Germline-derived CDR1 and CDR2 are DFQATT and SNEGSKA (reference sequence). The CDR3 length is 15 residues. The trim removed 0 bases at V and 5 bases at J, leaving 8 bases unmatched.

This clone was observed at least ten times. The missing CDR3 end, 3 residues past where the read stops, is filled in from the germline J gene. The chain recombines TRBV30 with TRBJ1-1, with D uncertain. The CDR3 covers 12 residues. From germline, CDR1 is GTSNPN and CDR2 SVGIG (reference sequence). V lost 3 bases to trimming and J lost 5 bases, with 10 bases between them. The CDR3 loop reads CAWRPIGTEAFF. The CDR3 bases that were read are TGTGCCTGGAGGCCCATAGGGACTGAA.